The sample holds a few counts of the clone carrying this TCR beta chain. The target antigen is unknown. TCRdb re-derived calls from the reads in MiXCR, one entry per CDR3 protein. The repertoire holds some 590,000 distinct CDR3 sequences, with 35% to 50% as singletons. This entry belongs to a study of T cell repertoires in cytomegalovirus infection. As for the study in general: Use of recently identified HLA-C-restricted and well-studied HLA-B-restricted CMV epitopes was part of the study. Signatures in public TCR beta sequences pointed to both CMV infection and matching HLA type. Whole-study findings and limits: Pooled public TCR beta family frequency picked out CMV carriers with the relevant HLA. Clonotypes of TCR beta that were HLA-C-restricted and CMV-specific dominated the ex vivo response.

In germline, CDR1 is MNHNS, CDR2 SASEGT. The ends were cut back, 2 bases at V and 6 bases at J, with 11 bases in the middle. The CDR3 consists of 14 residues. The receptor was derived from a human donor in good health (CMV status not recorded). Some clones in this sample may be carry-over from other donors' samples. The V call is TRBV6-1, the J call TRBJ1-5, with D uncertain. This specimen consisted of cultured PBMCs, obtained from culture after CMV antigen stimulation. For the CDR3, the DNA is TGTGCCAGCAGTGAATTAGGGCTGACTCAGCCCCAGCATTTT. Protein: CASSELGLTQPQHF.